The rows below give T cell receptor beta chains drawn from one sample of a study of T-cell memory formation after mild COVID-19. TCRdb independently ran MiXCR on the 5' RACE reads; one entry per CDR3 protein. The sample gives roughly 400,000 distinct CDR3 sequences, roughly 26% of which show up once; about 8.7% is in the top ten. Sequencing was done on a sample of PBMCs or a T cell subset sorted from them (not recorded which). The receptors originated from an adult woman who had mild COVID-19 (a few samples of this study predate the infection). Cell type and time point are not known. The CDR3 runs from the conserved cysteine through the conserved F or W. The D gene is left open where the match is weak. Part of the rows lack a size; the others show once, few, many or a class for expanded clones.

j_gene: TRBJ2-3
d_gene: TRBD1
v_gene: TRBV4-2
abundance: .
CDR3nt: TGTGCCAGCAGCCAAGGGGGGACAGGGGGGATCGCAGATACGCAGTATTTT
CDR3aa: CASSQGGTGGIADTQYF

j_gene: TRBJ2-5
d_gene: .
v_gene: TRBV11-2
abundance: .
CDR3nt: TGTGCCAGCAGCTTAAAGTATGGTGGATCCCTTAAAGAGACCCAGTACTTC
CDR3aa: CASSLKYGGSLKETQYF

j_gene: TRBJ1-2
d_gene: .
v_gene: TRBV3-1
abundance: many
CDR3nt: TGTGCCAGCAGCCTTGTAGGAAACTATGGCTACACCTTC
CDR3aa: CASSLVGNYGYTF

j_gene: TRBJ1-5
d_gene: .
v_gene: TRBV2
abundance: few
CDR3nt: TGTGCCAGCAAGGGAAATACAGGGAAGAATCAGCCCCAGCATTTT
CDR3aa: CASKGNTGKNQPQHF

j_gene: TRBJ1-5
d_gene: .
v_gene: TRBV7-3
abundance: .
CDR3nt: TGTGCCAGCAGTAGTGGTGGCAATCAGCCCCAGCATTTT
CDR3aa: CASSSGGNQPQHF

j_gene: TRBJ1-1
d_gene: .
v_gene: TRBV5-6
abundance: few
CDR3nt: TGTGCCAGCAGCTTGATCCCGGTGGGAGGGGCTGAAGCTTTCTTT
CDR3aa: CASSLIPVGGAEAFF

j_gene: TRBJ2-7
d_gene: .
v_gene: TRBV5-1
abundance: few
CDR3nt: TGCGCCAGCAGCTTGAATAGTGGTAGCGGAGCTTACGAGCAGTACTTC
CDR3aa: CASSLNSGSGAYEQYF

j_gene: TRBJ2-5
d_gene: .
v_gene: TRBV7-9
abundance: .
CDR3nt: TGTGCCAGCAGCTCCGGGACCGTTATACAAGAGACCCAGTACTTC
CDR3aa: CASSSGTVIQETQYF

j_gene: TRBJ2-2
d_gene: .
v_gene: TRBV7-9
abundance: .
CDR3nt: TGTGCCAGCAGTCCAACTCAGCCTTATCGCATACAGGGATCCGGGGAGCTGTTTTTT
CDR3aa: CASSPTQPYRIQGSGELFF

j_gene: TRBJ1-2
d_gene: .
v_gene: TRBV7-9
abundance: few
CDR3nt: TGTGCCAGCAGCTTAGATCCACTTAACTTC
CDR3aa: CASSLDPLNF

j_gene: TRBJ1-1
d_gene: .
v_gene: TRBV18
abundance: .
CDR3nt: TGTGCCAGCTCACCATGGGGGGCAGTTGGCACTGAAGCTTTCTTT
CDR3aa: CASSPWGAVGTEAFF

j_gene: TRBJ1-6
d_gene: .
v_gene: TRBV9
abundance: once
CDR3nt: TGTGCCAGCAGCGAGCGAAGGACAGCTAATTCACCCCTCCACTTT
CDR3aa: CASSERRTANSPLHF

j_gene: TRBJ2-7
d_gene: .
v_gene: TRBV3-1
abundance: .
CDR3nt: TGTGCCAGCAGCCCCTTGACAGGTACCTACGAGCAGTACTTC
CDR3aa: CASSPLTGTYEQYF

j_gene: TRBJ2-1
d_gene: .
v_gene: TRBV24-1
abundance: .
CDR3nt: TGTGCCACCAGTGATCAACCCGGGAGCCGGGGGAACCAGTTCTTC
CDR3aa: CATSDQPGSRGNQFF

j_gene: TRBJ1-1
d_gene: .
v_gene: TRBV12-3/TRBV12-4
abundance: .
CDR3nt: TGTGCCAGCAGTTTAATCGGGGGCCAAGATGAAGCTTTCTTT
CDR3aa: CASSLIGGQDEAFF

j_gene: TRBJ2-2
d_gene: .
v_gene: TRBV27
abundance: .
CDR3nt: TGTGACCAGCCCACCGGGGAGCTGTTTTTT
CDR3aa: CDQPTGELFF

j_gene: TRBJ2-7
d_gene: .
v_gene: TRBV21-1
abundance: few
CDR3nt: TGTGCCAGCAGCAAAGTCGGGACAGGGAAAGACTACGAGCAGTACTTC
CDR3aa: CASSKVGTGKDYEQYF

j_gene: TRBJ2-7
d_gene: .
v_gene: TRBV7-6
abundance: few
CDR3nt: TGTGCCAGCAGCCCTTCTGAGGGGGGAAGGGCCTACGAGCAGTACTTC
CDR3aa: CASSPSEGGRAYEQYF

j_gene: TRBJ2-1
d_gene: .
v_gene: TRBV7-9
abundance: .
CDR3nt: TGTGCCAGCAGCTTCCAATGGGGAACCTCCTACAATGAGCAGTTCTTC
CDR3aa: CASSFQWGTSYNEQFF

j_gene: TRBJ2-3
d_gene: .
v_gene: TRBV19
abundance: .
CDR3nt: TGTGCCAGTAGTATTAGCTCCGGACTCAGCACAGATACGCAGTATTTT
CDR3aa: CASSISSGLSTDTQYF

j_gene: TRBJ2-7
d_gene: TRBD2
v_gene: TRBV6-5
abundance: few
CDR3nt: TGTGCCAGCAGTTCCTGGCGGGAGACTTTCTACGAGCAGTACTTC
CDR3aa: CASSSWRETFYEQYF

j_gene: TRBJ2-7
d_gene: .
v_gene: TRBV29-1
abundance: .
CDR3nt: TGCAGCGCCCCAATGGGTTCCGAGCAGTACTTC
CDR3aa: CSAPMGSEQYF